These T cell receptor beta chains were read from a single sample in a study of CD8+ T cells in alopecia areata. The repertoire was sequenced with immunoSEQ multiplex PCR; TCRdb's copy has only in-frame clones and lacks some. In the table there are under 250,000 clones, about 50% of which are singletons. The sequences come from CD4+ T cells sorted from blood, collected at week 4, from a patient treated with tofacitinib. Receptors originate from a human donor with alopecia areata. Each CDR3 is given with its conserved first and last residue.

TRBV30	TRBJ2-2	CAWSVPGRGYTGELFF
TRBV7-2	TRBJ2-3	CASSLDLAGAGDTQYF
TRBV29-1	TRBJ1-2	CSGGQGDYGYTF
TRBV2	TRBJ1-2	CASSEAPWTSNYGYTF
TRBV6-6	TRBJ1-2	CASSATGINYGYTF
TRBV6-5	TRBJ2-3	CATSQGRKTQYF
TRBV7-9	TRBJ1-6	CASSLFGTGNSPLHF
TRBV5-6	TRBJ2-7	CASSWGGSYEQYF
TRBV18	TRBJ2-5	CASSYQETQYF
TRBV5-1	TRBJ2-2	CASNPTGVTGELFF